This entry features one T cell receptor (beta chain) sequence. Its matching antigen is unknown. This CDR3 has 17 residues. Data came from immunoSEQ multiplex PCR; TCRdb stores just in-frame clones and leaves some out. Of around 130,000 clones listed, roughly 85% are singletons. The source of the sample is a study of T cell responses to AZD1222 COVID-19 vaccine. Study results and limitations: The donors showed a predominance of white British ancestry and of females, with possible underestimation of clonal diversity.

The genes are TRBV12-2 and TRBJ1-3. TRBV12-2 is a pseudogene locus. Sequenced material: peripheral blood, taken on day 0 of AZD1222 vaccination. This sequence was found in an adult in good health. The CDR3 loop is CASRSTLGKYSGNTIYF. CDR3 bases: TGTGCAAGTCGCTCCACATTAGGGAAGTACTCTGGAAACACCATATATTTT.